Below are 27 T cell receptor beta chains sequenced from a single sample in a study of shared clonotypes between healthy human individuals. Libraries were prepared by immunoSEQ multiplex PCR; TCRdb keeps only in-frame clonotypes and omits some of them. In the table there are millions of clones, roughly nine tenths of which are singletons. The sequencing input was naive CD4+ T cells sorted from blood. The sample's subset: CD45RA+ positively selected. These receptors were collected from a man younger than 30 in good health.

The gene calls are TRBV13 and TRBJ2-7; D could derive from TRBD1 or TRBD2 (5 bases each). Germline CDR1 PRHDT, CDR2 FYEKMQ (reference sequence). Trimming cost V 4 bases and J 4 bases, with 14 bases left between them. There are 14 residues in the CDR3. The CDR3 DNA reads as TGTGCCAGCAGCTCGTGGGGTGGGGGATACGAGCAGTACTTC. Protein sequence: CASSSWGGGYEQYF.

The rearrangement joins TRBV11-2 to TRBJ1-2, with D perhaps TRBD1 (5 bases). Germline assignment: CDR1 SGHAT and CDR2 FQNNGV. V shed 4 bases and J shed 8 bases, with 17 bases lying between them. This CDR3 comprises 14 residues. The CDR3 nucleotides read TGTGCCAGCAGCTCCCACCAGGGAGTTGGAGGCTACACCTTC. Protein: CASSSHQGVGGYTF.

CDR3 sequence: CAVGGRTEAFF. For the CDR3, the DNA is TGTGCCGTCGGGGGTAGGACTGAAGCTTTCTTT. The rearrangement links TRBV28 to TRBJ1-1, with D possibly being TRBD1 (5 bases). Trimming pared 11 bases from V and 5 bases from J, leaving 12 bases between. This CDR3 has 11 amino acids. From germline, CDR1 is MDHEN and CDR2 SYDVKM.

The chain has TRBV7-8 and TRBJ2-7; TRBD2 matches at 7 bases. Per the germline V gene, CDR1 is SGHVS and CDR2 is FQNEAQ. V trimming: 5 bases; J trimming: 1 base; junction bases outside the gene matches: 14. CDR3 length: 17 residues. The DNA of the CDR3 is TGTGCCAGCAGCCCCACGGGGGGTAGCGGGTCTTCCTACGAGCAGTACTTC. Translating gives CASSPTGGSGSSYEQYF.

V and J are TRBV7-8 and TRBJ1-6; D gene unclear. The V end was cut by 1 base, the J end by 12 bases, with 10 bases between. Germline lookup yields CDR1 SGHVS and CDR2 FQNEAQ. The CDR3 totals 13 residues. The chain's CDR3 is CASSLGGREPLHF. In nucleotides, the CDR3 is TGTGCCAGCAGCTTAGGAGGGAGGGAACCCCTCCACTTT.

The gene calls are TRBV6-1 and TRBJ2-2; D perhaps matches TRBD1 (6 bases). Germline CDR1 is MNHNS and CDR2 is SASEGT. V was trimmed by 8 bases and J by 1 base, leaving 11 bases between them. This CDR3 has 14 residues. CDR3 residues: CASGGQLNTGELFF. The DNA for the CDR3 is TGTGCCAGCGGGGGACAACTGAACACCGGGGAGCTGTTTTTT.

V usage is TRBV11-2 and J usage is TRBJ2-5; 8 nucleotides line up with TRBD2. This CDR3 contains 15 residues. V was clipped by 5 bases and J by 5 bases; unmatched bases: 10. The germline V gene encodes CDR1 SGHAT and CDR2 FQNNGV. CDR3 in DNA: TGTGCCAGCAGCGCCACTAGCGGACAGCAGGAGACCCAGTACTTC. It is translated as CASSATSGQQETQYF.

The CDR3 DNA is TGTGCCAGTAGTATATTGTTTGGACTATCTGGAAACACCATATATTTT. Translation: CASSILFGLSGNTIYF. The chain joins TRBV19 to TRBJ1-3; D is ambiguous. The V gene lost 2 bases and the J gene lost 1 base, with 12 bases spanning the gap. CDR1 is LNHDA and CDR2 is SQIVND in the germline V gene (reference sequence). The CDR3 contains 16 residues.

The V and J genes are TRBV6-5 and TRBJ2-5; 9 bases are shared with TRBD1. V lost 6 bases, J lost 4 bases, and 9 bases stayed unmatched. The CDR3 spans 15 residues. Looked up from germline, CDR1 is MNHEY and CDR2 is SVGAGI. The CDR3 bases are TGTGCCAGCAGACTAACACAGGGGGCCGGAGAGACCCAGTACTTC. This gives the protein CASRLTQGAGETQYF.

The CDR3 here is CASSFSGIDTQYF. CDR3 nucleotide sequence: TGTGCCAGCAGCTTTTCGGGGATAGATACGCAGTATTTT. This sequence joins TRBV7-2 and TRBJ2-3; TRBD2 is a possible D gene (5 bases). Trimming took 3 bases from V and 5 from J, leaving 9 bases between them. The CDR3 contains 13 residues. Germline-derived CDR1 and CDR2 are SGHTA and FQGNSA.

CDR3 in amino acids: CASSSLAGPTISETQYF. CDR3 nucleotides: TGTGCCAGCAGCTCTTTAGCGGGACCTACTATTTCGGAGACCCAGTACTTC. The rearrangement joins TRBV7-2 to TRBJ2-5, with TRBD2 matching 8 bases. V was pared by 4 bases and J by 5 bases, with 15 bases of the junction left unmatched. This CDR3 contains 17 residues. Germline lookup yields CDR1 SGHTA and CDR2 FQGNSA.

The chain employs TRBV5-4 and TRBJ1-1; TRBD1 is a possible D gene (6 bases). This CDR3 has 15 amino acids. The V end was cut by 4 bases, the J end by 1 base, with 14 bases between. Germline lookup yields CDR1 SGHNT and CDR2 YYREEE (reference sequence). The CDR3 here is CASSPEGQRNTEAFF. The CDR3 DNA reads as TGTGCCAGCAGCCCAGAAGGACAGAGGAACACTGAAGCTTTCTTT.

The chain carries TRBV6-6 and TRBJ1-1, with D tentatively TRBD1 (5 bases). Trimming shortened V by 4 bases and J by 6 bases, and 18 bases separated the two germline ends. Germline CDR1 and CDR2: MNHNY and SVGAGI (reference sequence). This CDR3 has 15 residues. The CDR3 region is CASSLHNGASPEAFF. The CDR3 DNA follows: TGTGCCAGCAGTTTGCACAATGGGGCCAGTCCTGAAGCTTTCTTT.

This chain joins TRBV28 and TRBJ2-3; weak D call: TRBD2 (6 bases). Per the germline V gene, CDR1 is MDHEN and CDR2 is SYDVKM. Trimming shortened V by 5 bases and J by 0 bases, and 18 bases separated the two germline ends. The CDR3 length is 17 residues. This CDR3 is CASSHLPGGGSTDTQYF. In DNA, the CDR3 is TGTGCCAGCAGTCACCTCCCTGGTGGGGGGAGCACAGATACGCAGTATTTT.

J is TRBJ2-7 and V is TRBV5-6; maybe TRBD2 (6 bases). Deletions cut 0 bases from V and 7 bases from J, with 14 bases between. The CDR3 has 14 amino acids. The germline CDR1 and CDR2 sequences are SGHDT and YYEEEE. CDR3 protein: CASSLAGPGREQYF. The CDR3 DNA is TGTGCCAGCAGCTTGGCGGGCCCTGGGAGGGAGCAGTACTTC.

About this clone: The sample holds other DNA sequences that translate to the same CDR3. The chain joins TRBV2 to TRBJ1-1; D not resolved. Germline V lookup: CDR1 SNHLY, CDR2 FYNNEI. This CDR3 region has 12 residues. Trimming took off 4 bases at V and 2 bases at J, with 5 bases between the two ends. The CDR3 bases are TGTGCCAGCAGTGTACTCAACACTGAAGCTTTCTTT. Translation gives CASSVLNTEAFF.

This clone has more than one count but fewer than ten. The same CDR3 can be traced to other DNA sequences in this sample. The chain links TRBV6-5 to TRBJ1-5; tentatively, D is TRBD1 (6 bases). The CDR3 loop spans 13 amino acids. V lost 2 bases to trimming and J lost 4 bases, with 6 bases between them. Germline CDR1 is MNHEY and CDR2 is SVGAGI. CDR3: CASSYDRNQPQHF. CDR3 DNA sequence: TGTGCCAGCAGTTACGACAGGAATCAGCCCCAGCATTTT.

The rearrangement links TRBV28 to TRBJ2-6; the D is unclear. This CDR3 is 16 amino acids long. V shed 7 bases and J shed 2 bases, with 15 bases lying between them. The germline CDR1 and CDR2 sequences are MDHEN and SYDVKM. The CDR3 region has the DNA TGTGCCAGCACGGAAGCAGGTTCCGCTGGGGCCAACGTCCTGACTTTC. Translating gives CASTEAGSAGANVLTF. Together with reference TRBV28 and TRBJ2-6, the CDR3 gives the full variable domain: DVKVTQSSRYLVKRTGEKVFLECVQDMDHENMFWYRQDPGLGLRLIYFSYDVKMKEKGDIPEGYSVSREKKERFSLILESASTNQTSMYLCASTEAGSAGANVLTFGAGSRLTVL.

This sequence joins TRBV5-4 and TRBJ2-5; 12 bases fit TRBD2. The V segment lost 2 bases and the J segment 5 bases; nucleotides outside the gene matches: 7. Germline V lookup: CDR1 SGHNT, CDR2 YYREEE (reference sequence). CDR3 length: 16 residues. This CDR3 reads CASSFLTSGRTETQYF. The CDR3 region has the DNA TGTGCCAGCAGCTTCCTGACTAGCGGGAGAACCGAGACCCAGTACTTC.

J is TRBJ1-1 and V is TRBV29-1; D gene unclear. Germline V gives CDR1 SQVTM, CDR2 ANQGSEA. V dropped 7 bases and J dropped 2 bases, with 20 bases sitting between them. The CDR3 spans 15 residues. The DNA for the CDR3 is TGCAGCGCTATCTTCCCTAACATGAAAAACACTGAAGCTTTCTTT. Translating it yields CSAIFPNMKNTEAFF. The full variable domain, rest sourced from reference TRBV29-1 and TRBJ1-1, is SAVISQKPSRDICQRGTSLTIQCQVDSQVTMMFWYRQQPGQSLTLIATANQGSEATYESGFVIDKFPISRPNLTFSTLTVSNMSPEDSSIYLCSAIFPNMKNTEAFFGQGTRLTVV.

The CDR3 loop reads CASSLGEGGTDTQYF. The CDR3 DNA sequence: TGTGCCAGCAGCCTAGGGGAGGGGGGCACAGATACGCAGTATTTT. This chain joins TRBV5-6 and TRBJ2-3; possibly TRBD2 for D (7 bases). This CDR3 spans 15 amino acids. The ends were cut back, 4 bases at V and 1 base at J, with 13 bases in the middle. The germline V gene has CDR1 SGHDT and CDR2 YYEEEE.

On this clone itself: Other DNA variants within this sample encode the same CDR3. V gene TRBV2 combines with J gene TRBJ1-2; 11 bases are shared with TRBD1. V was pared by 6 bases and J by 2 bases, with 5 bases of the junction left unmatched. The CDR3 has 15 amino acids. Germline CDR1 and CDR2: SNHLY and FYNNEI. CDR3 DNA sequence: TGTGCCAGCAGCCTCGGACAGGGGGCCAACTATGGCTACACCTTC. The encoded protein is CASSLGQGANYGYTF. Together with reference TRBV2 and TRBJ1-2, the CDR3 gives the full variable domain: EPEVTQTPSHQVTQMGQEVILRCVPISNHLYFYWYRQILGQKVEFLVSFYNNEISEKSEIFDDQFSVERPDGSNFTLKIRSTKLEDSAMYFCASSLGQGANYGYTFGSGTRLTVV.

Comment on this clone: Different DNA sequences within this sample yield the same CDR3. The V gene is TRBV27, the J gene TRBJ1-2; perhaps TRBD1 as D (6 bases). The CDR3 length is 13 residues. Germline CDR1 and CDR2: MNHEY and SMNVEV (reference sequence). V lost 5 bases to trimming and J lost 2 bases, with 9 bases between them. The CDR3 DNA follows: TGTGCCAGCAGTCCGGGACACAACTATGGCTACACCTTC. This sequence encodes CASSPGHNYGYTF.

The chain has TRBV4-3 and TRBJ1-2; D might be TRBD1 (5 bases). The V gene lost 0 bases and the J gene lost 5 bases, with 16 bases spanning the gap. CDR3 length: 16 amino acids. CDR1 LGHNA and CDR2 YSLEER come from the germline V gene. In DNA form, the CDR3 reads TGCGCCAGCAGCCAAGAAGTTTCGGGGGATGGGTATGGCTACACCTTC. Amino acid sequence: CASSQEVSGDGYGYTF.

V usage is TRBV4-3 and J usage is TRBJ2-3, with TRBD2 matching over 7 bases. The V gene's germline CDR1 is LGHNA and CDR2 YSLEER. This CDR3 is built from 16 residues. Trimming cost V 3 bases and J 7 bases; bases outside gene matches: 13. This CDR3 reads CASSQAEGGARNTQYF. CDR3 DNA sequence: TGCGCCAGCAGCCAGGCCGAGGGAGGGGCACGAAATACGCAGTATTTT.

This clone turned up a few times. The chain uses TRBV6-1 and TRBJ2-7, with a weak D call TRBD2 (6 bases). This CDR3 comprises 14 residues. Trimming stripped 1 base from V and 5 bases from J, with 12 bases between. Looked up from germline, CDR1 is MNHNS and CDR2 is SASEGT. The CDR3 sequence is CASSEVGGSDEQYF. CDR3 DNA sequence: TGTGCCAGCAGTGAAGTTGGAGGGTCGGACGAGCAGTACTTC.

The chain uses TRBV5-4 and TRBJ1-1, with TRBD1 matching over 10 bases. The J segment lost 5 bases and the V segment lost 3 bases, leaving 7 bases of the junction unmatched. In germline, CDR1 is SGHNT, CDR2 YYREEE (reference sequence). This CDR3 contains 15 residues. The chain's CDR3 is CASSWVTGGGTEAFF. CDR3 coding DNA: TGTGCCAGCAGCTGGGTGACAGGGGGCGGGACTGAAGCTTTCTTT.